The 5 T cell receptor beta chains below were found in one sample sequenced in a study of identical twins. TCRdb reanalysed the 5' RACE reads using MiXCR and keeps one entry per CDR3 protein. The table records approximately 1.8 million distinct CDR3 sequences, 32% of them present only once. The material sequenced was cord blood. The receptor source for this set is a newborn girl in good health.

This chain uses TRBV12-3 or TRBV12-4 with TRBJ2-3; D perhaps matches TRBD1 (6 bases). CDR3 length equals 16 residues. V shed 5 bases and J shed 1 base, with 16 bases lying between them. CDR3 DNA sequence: TGTGCCAGCAGTCTCAGGGGAGTTTTGGGCACAGATACGCAGTATTTT. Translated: CASSLRGVLGTDTQYF.

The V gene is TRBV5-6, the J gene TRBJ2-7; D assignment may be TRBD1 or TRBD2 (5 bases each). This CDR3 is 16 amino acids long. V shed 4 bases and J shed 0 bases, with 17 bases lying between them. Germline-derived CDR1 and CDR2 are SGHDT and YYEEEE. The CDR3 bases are TGTGCCAGCAGCCTAAAATCCGGGGCTAGCTCCTACGAGCAGTACTTC. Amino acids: CASSLKSGASSYEQYF.

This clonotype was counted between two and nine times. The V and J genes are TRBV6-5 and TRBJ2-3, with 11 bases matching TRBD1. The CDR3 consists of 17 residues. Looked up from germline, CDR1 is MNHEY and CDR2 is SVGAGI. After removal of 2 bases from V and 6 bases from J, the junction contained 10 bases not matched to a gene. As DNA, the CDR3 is TGTGCCAGCAGTTACGCCCCGCCAGGACAGGGGGCGGATACGCAGTATTTT. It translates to CASSYAPPGQGADTQYF.

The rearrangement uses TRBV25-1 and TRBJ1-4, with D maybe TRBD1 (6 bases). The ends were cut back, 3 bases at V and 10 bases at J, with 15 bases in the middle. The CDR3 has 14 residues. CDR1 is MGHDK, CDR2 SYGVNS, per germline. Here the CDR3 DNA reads TGTGCCAGCAGTGATAGGGACACCAGGGGAAAACTGTTTTTT. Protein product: CASSDRDTRGKLFF.

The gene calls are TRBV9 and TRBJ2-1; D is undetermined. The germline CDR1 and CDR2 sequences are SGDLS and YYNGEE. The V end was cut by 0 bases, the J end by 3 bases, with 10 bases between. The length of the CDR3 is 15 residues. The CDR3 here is CASSVEAINYNEQFF. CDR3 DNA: TGTGCCAGCAGCGTAGAGGCTATCAACTACAATGAGCAGTTCTTC.